What follows are 11 T cell receptor beta chains derived from one specimen sequenced in a study of blood T cell repertoires in COVID-19. The assay was immunoSEQ multiplex PCR, and TCRdb's table has in-frame clones only and misses some. The sample gives about 70,000 clones, approximately 83% of which show up once; around 10% is in the top ten. Sequencing was carried out using peripheral blood. These receptors originate from a human donor in a cohort sampled during active COVID-19.

This clone was counted between two and nine times. The chain joins TRBV12-2 to TRBJ1-1; the table's D call of TRBD1 was not tested on the DNA. TRBV12-2 is marked as a pseudogene. CDR3 length: 12 residues. This CDR3 is CASRLAMGRAFF. CDR3 in DNA: TGTGCAAGTCGCTTAGCGATGGGGCGGGCTTTCTTT.

In DNA, the CDR3 is TGTGCCAGCACCTCCGGGACAGTCGGTACCGGGGAGCTGTTTTTT. Protein product: CASTSGTVGTGELFF. The J gene is TRBJ2-2, the V gene TRBV9, with 7 bases identical to TRBD1. Germline assignment: CDR1 SGDLS and CDR2 YYNGEE. Losses at the gene ends were 6 bases for V and 5 bases for J; bases not matched to a gene: 10. The CDR3 length is 15 residues.

The chain employs TRBV6-5 and TRBJ1-5, with D possibly matching TRBD1 (6 bases). Between the trimmed V and J ends, which lost 7 bases and 6 bases, there was a span of 16 bases. The V gene's germline CDR1 is MNHEY and CDR2 SVGAGI. The CDR3 is made up of 14 amino acids. The CDR3, as DNA: TGTGCCAGCACGGACAGAAGTCGGTCTCAGCCCCAGCATTTT. Translating gives CASTDRSRSQPQHF.

V and J are TRBV29-1 and TRBJ2-2; TRBD2 is a possible D gene (7 bases). V was shortened by 5 bases and J by 6 bases, with 13 bases between the two germline ends. This CDR3 comprises 13 residues. Germline values: CDR1 SQVTM, CDR2 ANQGSEA. CDR3 DNA sequence: TGCAGCGTTTCAACGGGGGGCCCCGGGGAGCTGTTTTTT. It codes for CSVSTGGPGELFF.

This clone was observed a handful of times. The sample carries other DNA sequences with the same CDR3. This chain connects TRBV4-1 to TRBJ1-1; D is unresolved. The V end was cut by 0 bases, the J end by 3 bases, with 8 bases between. The CDR3 consists of 14 residues. CDR1 is MGHRA and CDR2 is YSYEKL in the germline V gene. The CDR3 protein is CASSQDLQDTEAFF. The CDR3, as DNA: TGCGCCAGCAGCCAAGATCTCCAGGACACTGAAGCTTTCTTT.

CDR3 loop: CASSQGLAGGPTDTQYF. Here the CDR3 DNA reads TGTGCCAGCAGCCAAGGACTAGCGGGGGGACCCACAGATACGCAGTATTTT. The chain joins TRBV3-1 (or the pseudogene TRBV3-2) to TRBJ2-3; TRBD2 matches at 13 bases. V shed 1 base and J 2 bases; nucleotides not matched to a gene: 3. From germline, CDR1 is LGHDT and CDR2 YNNKEL (reference sequence). The CDR3 covers 17 residues.

V gene TRBV28 combines with J gene TRBJ1-2; D may be TRBD1 (5 bases). The CDR3 spans 12 residues. Trimming took 7 bases from V and 3 from J, leaving 9 bases between them. Germline CDR1 MDHEN, CDR2 SYDVKM. The CDR3, as DNA: TGTGCCAGCACGGAACAGGACTATGGCTACACCTTC. Translated, it gives CASTEQDYGYTF.

This sequence joins TRBV28 and TRBJ1-3; D remains ambiguous. The germline V gene encodes CDR1 MDHEN and CDR2 SYDVKM. CDR3 length: 14 residues. The V gene lost 4 bases and the J gene lost 0 bases, with 7 bases spanning the gap. The CDR3 sequence: CASSSGDSGNTIYF. The DNA for the CDR3 is TGTGCCAGCAGTTCGGGAGACTCTGGAAACACCATATATTTT.

This sequence joins TRBV5-5 and TRBJ1-1, with unresolved D. Germline assignment: CDR1 SGHKS and CDR2 YYEKEE (reference sequence). This CDR3 comprises 14 residues. Trimming cost V 0 bases and J 4 bases, with 10 bases left between them. CDR3 nucleotides: TGTGCCAGCAGCTTGGGGGGAGGGAGCACTGAAGCTTTCTTT. Translated, it gives CASSLGGGSTEAFF.

This clone was detected once. For the CDR3, the DNA is TGTGCCAGCAGCCCTCCCGGGACTAGTATGATAGTTGGGGCCAATGAGCAGTTCTTC. Translating gives CASSPPGTSMIVGANEQFF. The chain couples TRBV7-8 to TRBJ2-1; TRBD2 aligns across 8 bases. There are 19 residues in the CDR3. CDR1 is SGHVS, CDR2 FQNEAQ, per germline. With 5 bases clipped from V and 6 bases from J, the junction kept 21 bases outside the gene matches.

CDR3 region: CASSIMESYEAFF. The DNA of the CDR3 is TGTGCCAGTAGTATAATGGAGTCATACGAAGCTTTCTTT. The chain combines TRBV19 with TRBJ1-1; no reliable D call. Germline V lookup: CDR1 LNHDA, CDR2 SQIVND (reference sequence). The CDR3 spans 13 residues. The V end lost 2 bases, the J end lost 8 bases, and 12 bases lay between the germline ends.